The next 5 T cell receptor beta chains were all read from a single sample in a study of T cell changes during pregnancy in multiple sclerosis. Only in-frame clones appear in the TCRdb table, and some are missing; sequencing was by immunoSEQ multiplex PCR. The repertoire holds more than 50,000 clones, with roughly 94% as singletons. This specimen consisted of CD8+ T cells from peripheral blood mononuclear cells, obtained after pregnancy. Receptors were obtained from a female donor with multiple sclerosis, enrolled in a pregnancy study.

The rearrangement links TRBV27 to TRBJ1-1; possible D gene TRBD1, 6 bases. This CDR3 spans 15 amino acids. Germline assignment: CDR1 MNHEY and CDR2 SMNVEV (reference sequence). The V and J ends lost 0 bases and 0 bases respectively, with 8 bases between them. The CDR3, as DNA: TGTGCCAGCAGTTTATCCAGGGGCTTGAACACTGAAGCTTTCTTT. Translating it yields CASSLSRGLNTEAFF.

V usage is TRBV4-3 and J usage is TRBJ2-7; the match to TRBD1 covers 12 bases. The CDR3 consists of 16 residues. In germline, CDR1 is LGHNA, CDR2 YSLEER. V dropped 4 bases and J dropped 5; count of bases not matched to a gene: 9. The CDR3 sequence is CASSLSPGQGADEQYF. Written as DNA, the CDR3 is TGCGCCAGCAGCCTAAGTCCGGGACAGGGGGCAGACGAGCAGTACTTC.

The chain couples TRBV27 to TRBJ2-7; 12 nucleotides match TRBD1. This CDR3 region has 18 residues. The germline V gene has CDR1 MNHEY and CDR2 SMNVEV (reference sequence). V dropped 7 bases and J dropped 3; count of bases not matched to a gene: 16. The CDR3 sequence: CASKAGTGGDGGIYEQYF. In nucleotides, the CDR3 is TGTGCCAGCAAAGCCGGGACAGGGGGCGACGGGGGTATCTACGAGCAGTACTTC.

This chain's CDR3 is CASSLIDYEQYF. For the CDR3, the DNA is TGTGCCAGCAGCTTGATAGACTACGAGCAGTACTTC. The chain carries TRBV11-2 and TRBJ2-7; unclear D gene. Per the germline V gene, CDR1 is SGHAT and CDR2 is FQNNGV. This CDR3 has 12 amino acids. V was trimmed by 3 bases and J by 3 bases, leaving 6 bases between them.

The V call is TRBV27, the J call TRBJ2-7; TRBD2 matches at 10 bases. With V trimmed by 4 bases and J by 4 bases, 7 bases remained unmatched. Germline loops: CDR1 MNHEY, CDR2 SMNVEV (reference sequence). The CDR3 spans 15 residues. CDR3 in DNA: TGTGCCAGCAGTTCCTCCCCTAGCGGGAGATACGAGCAGTACTTC. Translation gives CASSSSPSGRYEQYF.